Below are 25 T cell receptor beta chains sequenced from a single sample in a study of CD4 T cells in relation to SARS-CoV-2 and coronaviruses. CD4+ T cells from unexposed donors were obtained before the COVID-19 pandemic (2011-2018). The method was immunoSEQ multiplex PCR; TCRdb's version includes in-frame clones alone and lacks a portion of them. The sample has approximately 70,000 clones; 80% to 95% are singletons. Sequences were obtained from naive CD4+ T cells from PBMCs. Regarding subset: naive CD4+ T cells isolated by negative enrichment. The receptors shown here come from a human donor in good health.

This chain joins TRBV24-1 and TRBJ1-5, with 7 bases identical to TRBD1. Germline V lookup: CDR1 KGHDR, CDR2 SFDVKD. V dropped 4 bases and J dropped 5; count of bases not matched to a gene: 10. The CDR3 consists of 16 residues. Written as DNA, the CDR3 is TGTGCCACCAGTGACCCTGCTGACAGGGTGGATCAGCCCCAGCATTTT. This translates into CATSDPADRVDQPQHF.

With regard to this clone: The junction shows a germline mismatch at one end, possibly a read error. The gene calls are TRBV24-1 and TRBJ1-2, with 7 nucleotides matching TRBD1. The CDR3 totals 14 residues. Per the germline V gene, CDR1 is KGHDR and CDR2 is SFDVKD. This CDR3 is CATSDHRDSPRISF. DNA for the CDR3: TGTGCCACCAGTGATCACCGGGACAGCCCCCGTATCTCCTTC.

This chain joins TRBV28 and TRBJ1-2; TRBD1 might be the D (5 bases). Trimming left V 5 bases short and J 4 bases short, with 14 bases between. This CDR3 contains 14 residues. CDR1 is MDHEN, CDR2 SYDVKM, per germline. Here the CDR3 reads CASSGAGSGYGYTF. CDR3 nucleotides: TGTGCCAGCAGTGGGGCAGGGTCGGGCTATGGCTACACCTTC.

Here the CDR3 DNA reads TGTGCCAGCAGTTTCCTTACGGTACGACAGGGGATCACTGAAGCTTTCTTT. Protein: CASSFLTVRQGITEAFF. This chain joins TRBV28 and TRBJ1-1; 8 nucleotides match TRBD1. Germline assignment: CDR1 MDHEN and CDR2 SYDVKM. The CDR3 length is 17 residues. The junction had 13 bases not matched to a gene; V was cut back by 3 bases and J by 4 bases.

The chain joins TRBV13 to TRBJ1-1; no clear D gene. This CDR3 has 14 amino acids. V was pared by 5 bases and J by 6 bases, with 16 bases between. Germline V gene lookup returns CDR1 PRHDT and CDR2 FYEKMQ (reference sequence). The CDR3 DNA reads as TGTGCCAGCAGCCTGCTGGATGGATCGGCTGAAGCTTTCTTT. Its protein product is CASSLLDGSAEAFF. Filled out from reference TRBV13 and TRBJ1-1, the complete variable domain reads AAGVIQSPRHLIKEKRETATLKCYPIPRHDTVYWYQQGPGQDPQFLISFYEKMQSDKGSIPDRFSAQQFSDYHSELNMSSLELGDSALYFCASSLLDGSAEAFFGQGTRLTVV.

The V call is TRBV30, the J call TRBJ1-3; D remains unclear. Trimming took 0 bases from V and 9 from J, leaving 12 bases between them. The CDR3 runs 13 residues. Germline V gives CDR1 GTSNPN, CDR2 SVGIG (reference sequence). Here the CDR3 reads CAWSVRESSTIYF. CDR3 coding DNA: TGTGCCTGGAGTGTACGGGAATCGAGCACCATATATTTT.

V gene TRBV5-1 combines with J gene TRBJ2-3; TRBD2 aligns across 11 bases. With 2 bases clipped from V and 3 bases from J, the junction kept 2 bases outside the gene matches. The germline gives CDR1 SGHRS, CDR2 YFSETQ. This CDR3 comprises 15 residues. The CDR3 here is CASSFSGGVTDTQYF. CDR3 nucleotides: TGCGCCAGCAGCTTTAGCGGGGGGGTTACAGATACGCAGTATTTT. Complete variable domain (other parts from reference TRBV5-1 and TRBJ2-3): KAGVTQTPRYLIKTRGQQVTLSCSPISGHRSVSWYQQTPGQGLQFLFEYFSETQRNKGNFPGRFSGRQFSNSRSEMNVSTLELGDSALYLCASSFSGGVTDTQYFGPGTRLTVL.

The chain uses TRBV7-8 and TRBJ2-1; 12 nucleotides agree with TRBD2. CDR1 is SGHVS, CDR2 FQNEAQ, per germline. Trimming took 4 bases from V and 8 from J; bases not matched to a gene: 6. The length of the CDR3 is 15 residues. CDR3 amino acids: CASSSLAGGPYEQFF. The CDR3 DNA reads as TGTGCCAGCAGCTCGCTAGCGGGAGGGCCCTATGAGCAGTTCTTC.

The chain couples TRBV10-1 to TRBJ2-2, with D hard to call. Trimming took off 6 bases at V and 7 bases at J, with 12 bases between the two ends. Germline lookup yields CDR1 WNHNN and CDR2 SYGVQD (reference sequence). The CDR3 covers 13 residues. Here the CDR3 reads CASSDQEFGELFF. CDR3 bases: TGCGCCAGCAGCGACCAGGAGTTCGGGGAGCTGTTTTTT.

The rearrangement links TRBV5-1 to TRBJ2-3, with 11 bases that match TRBD2. The germline V gene encodes CDR1 SGHRS and CDR2 YFSETQ. J lost 1 base, V lost 4 bases, and 11 bases had no gene match. There are 18 residues in the CDR3. CDR3 residues: CASSLGGLAGGRTDTQYF. The CDR3 bases are TGCGCCAGCAGCCTGGGGGGGCTAGCGGGAGGCCGCACAGATACGCAGTATTTT.

The rearrangement joins TRBV25-1 to TRBJ2-7, with D hard to call. The CDR3 totals 13 residues. Trimming cost V 6 bases and J 3 bases, with 12 bases left between them. Germline V gives CDR1 MGHDK, CDR2 SYGVNS. The CDR3 bases are TGTGCCAGCAGGGAAGACGGAGACTACGAGCAGTACTTC. Its protein product is CASREDGDYEQYF.

The chain carries TRBV10-3 and TRBJ2-3; TRBD1 matches at 7 bases. Germline-derived CDR1 and CDR2 are ENHRY and SYGVKD. This CDR3 has 15 amino acids. With 5 bases clipped from V and 0 bases from J, the junction kept 5 bases outside the gene matches. The CDR3 DNA follows: TGTGCCATCAGTTGGGGGACAGCAAGCACAGATACGCAGTATTTT. Residues: CAISWGTASTDTQYF.

This rearrangement joins TRBV5-1 to TRBJ2-7, with TRBD1 matching over 7 bases. The CDR3 is 15 residues long. V dropped 0 bases and J dropped 6; count of bases not matched to a gene: 9. The germline V gene encodes CDR1 SGHRS and CDR2 YFSETQ. The CDR3 DNA follows: TGCGCCAGCAGCTTGGAGGGACAGATAGAGGCCGAGCAGTACTTC. Protein sequence: CASSLEGQIEAEQYF. Filled out from reference TRBV5-1 and TRBJ2-7, the complete variable domain reads KAGVTQTPRYLIKTRGQQVTLSCSPISGHRSVSWYQQTPGQGLQFLFEYFSETQRNKGNFPGRFSGRQFSNSRSEMNVSTLELGDSALYLCASSLEGQIEAEQYFGPGTRLTVT.

The V gene is TRBV5-1, the J gene TRBJ2-1, with TRBD1 identical over 9 bases. Germline loops: CDR1 SGHRS, CDR2 YFSETQ. J gave up 4 bases and V 9 bases, and 8 bases lay outside the gene matches. The CDR3 spans 14 residues. The CDR3 bases are TGCGCCACCGGTACCGGGACAGGGTACAATGAGCAGTTCTTC. It encodes CATGTGTGYNEQFF.

With regard to this clone: Its ends do not fully match the called genes, so a read error is possible. This chain uses TRBV7-8 with TRBJ1-3, with no clear D. Germline CDR1 is SGHVS and CDR2 is FQNEAQ. The CDR3 has 13 residues. The CDR3 DNA reads as TGTGCCAGCAGCCCCGGGGAGGCATCCTATCGGGATTTT. Protein product: CASSPGEASYRDF.

The CDR3 DNA reads TGTGCCAGCGGACTACAGGGTTCACGGGGCTACACCTTC. Protein: CASGLQGSRGYTF. The chain uses TRBV25-1 and TRBJ1-2; TRBD1 is a possible D gene (6 bases). CDR1 is MGHDK and CDR2 is SYGVNS in the germline V gene. Trimming stripped 8 bases from V and 8 bases from J, with 18 bases between. CDR3 size: 13 residues.

J is TRBJ2-5 and V is TRBV5-1, with a possible D match to TRBD1 (6 bases). Germline assignment: CDR1 SGHRS and CDR2 YFSETQ. V was clipped by 9 bases and J by 5 bases, with 17 bases between them. The CDR3 length is 13 residues. The CDR3 coding sequence is TGCGCCACCCGGTCAGAGGGACACGAGACCCAGTACTTC. It encodes CATRSEGHETQYF.

V gene TRBV15 combines with J gene TRBJ2-1; D not resolved. The CDR3 loop spans 11 amino acids. Deletions cut 5 bases from V and 6 bases from J, with 5 bases between. Germline V gene lookup returns CDR1 LNHNV and CDR2 YYDKDF (reference sequence). The CDR3 spells CATSSFNEQFF. The CDR3 bases are TGTGCCACCAGCTCATTCAATGAGCAGTTCTTC. Complete variable domain (other parts from reference TRBV15 and TRBJ2-1): DAMVIQNPRYQVTQFGKPVTLSCSQTLNHNVMYWYQQKSSQAPKLLFHYYDKDFNNEADTPDNFQSRRPNTSFCFLDIRSPGLGDTAMYLCATSSFNEQFFGPGTRLTVL.

V and J are TRBV7-8 and TRBJ2-3; D not resolved. The CDR3 is made up of 14 amino acids. The V gene lost 4 bases and the J gene lost 4 bases, with 12 bases spanning the gap. Germline CDR1 and CDR2: SGHVS and FQNEAQ. CDR3 region: CASSSRTLPDTQYF. CDR3 DNA sequence: TGTGCCAGCAGCTCTAGGACCCTCCCAGATACGCAGTATTTT.

V gene TRBV4-3 combines with J gene TRBJ2-5; the match to TRBD1 covers 9 bases. Germline CDR1 and CDR2: LGHNA and YSLEER. V dropped 0 bases and J dropped 9; count of bases not matched to a gene: 23. The CDR3 covers 20 residues. The CDR3 reads CASSQDPPTGTGWGAEAQYF. For the CDR3, the DNA is TGCGCCAGCAGCCAAGATCCCCCCACCGGGACAGGGTGGGGGGCGGAAGCCCAGTACTTC.

The chain uses TRBV6-5 and TRBJ1-4; TRBD1 agrees at 10 bases. The V gene end was trimmed by 5 bases and the J gene end by 11 bases; junction bases not matched to a gene: 11. Looked up from germline, CDR1 is MNHEY and CDR2 is SVGAGI. CDR3 length: 15 residues. The CDR3 sequence: CASSTSRGTGDKLFF. The CDR3 DNA follows: TGTGCCAGCAGTACTAGTCGAGGGACAGGGGACAAACTGTTTTTT.

The V call is TRBV6-5, the J call TRBJ2-1, with TRBD2 matching 10 bases. Germline CDR1 and CDR2: MNHEY and SVGAGI. J lost 7 bases, V lost 7 bases, and 7 bases had no gene match. The CDR3 loop spans 14 amino acids. Here the CDR3 reads CASTRSGGENEQFF. CDR3 DNA sequence: TGTGCCAGCACACGGAGCGGGGGGGAGAATGAGCAGTTCTTC.

This clone was observed a single time. This chain joins TRBV5-1 and TRBJ1-1, with D uncertain. Germline V gives CDR1 SGHRS, CDR2 YFSETQ. The CDR3 runs to 14 residues. V lost 0 bases to trimming and J lost 7 bases, with 13 bases between them. CDR3 DNA sequence: TGCGCCAGCAGCTTGGAGGCAGGTTTCAATGAAGCTTTCTTT. Its protein is CASSLEAGFNEAFF.

This chain links TRBV24-1 with TRBJ1-5; the D gene is possibly TRBD1 (6 bases). This CDR3 has 13 amino acids. CDR1 is KGHDR, CDR2 SFDVKD, per germline. Trimming stripped 3 bases from V and 4 bases from J, with 6 bases between. The CDR3 nucleotides read TGTGCCACCAGTGATACAGGGAATCAGCCCCAGCATTTT. Translation: CATSDTGNQPQHF.

This chain connects TRBV7-2 to TRBJ2-1; D is possibly TRBD2 (5 bases). The CDR3 loop spans 11 amino acids. V was clipped by 4 bases and J by 11 bases, with 9 bases between them. Germline CDR1 reads SGHTA; CDR2 reads FQGNSA. CDR3 bases: TGTGCCAGCAGCTCCACCGGGAAGCAGTTCTTC. Translating gives CASSSTGKQFF.